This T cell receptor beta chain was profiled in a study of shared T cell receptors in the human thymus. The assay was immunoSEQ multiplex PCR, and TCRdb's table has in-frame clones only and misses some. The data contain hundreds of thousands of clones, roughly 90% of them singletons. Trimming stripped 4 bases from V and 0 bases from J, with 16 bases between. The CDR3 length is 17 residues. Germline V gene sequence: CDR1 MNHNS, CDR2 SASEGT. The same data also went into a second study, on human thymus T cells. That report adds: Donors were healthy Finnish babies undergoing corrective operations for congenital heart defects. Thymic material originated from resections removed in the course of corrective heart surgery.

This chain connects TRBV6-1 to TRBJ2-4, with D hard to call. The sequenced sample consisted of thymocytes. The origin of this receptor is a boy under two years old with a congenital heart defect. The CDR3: CASSGPRVEKAKNIQYF. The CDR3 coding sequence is TGTGCCAGCAGTGGCCCTCGGGTAGAGAAAGCCAAAAACATTCAGTACTTC.